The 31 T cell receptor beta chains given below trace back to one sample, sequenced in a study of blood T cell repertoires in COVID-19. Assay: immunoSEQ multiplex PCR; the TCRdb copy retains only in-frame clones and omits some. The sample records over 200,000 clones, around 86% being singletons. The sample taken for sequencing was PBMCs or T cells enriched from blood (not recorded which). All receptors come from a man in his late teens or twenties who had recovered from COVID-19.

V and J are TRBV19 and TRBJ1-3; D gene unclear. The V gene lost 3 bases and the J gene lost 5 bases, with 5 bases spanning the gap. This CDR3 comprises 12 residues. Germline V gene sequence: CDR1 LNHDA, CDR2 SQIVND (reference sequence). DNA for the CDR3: TGTGCCAGTAGTATGGAGAGAAACACCATATATTTT. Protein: CASSMERNTIYF.

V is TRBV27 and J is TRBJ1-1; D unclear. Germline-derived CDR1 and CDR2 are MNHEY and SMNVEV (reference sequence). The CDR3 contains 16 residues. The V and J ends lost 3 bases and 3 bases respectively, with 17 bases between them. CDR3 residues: CASSFRVPAQYTEAFF. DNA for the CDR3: TGTGCCAGCAGTTTCCGGGTCCCGGCCCAGTACACTGAAGCTTTCTTT.

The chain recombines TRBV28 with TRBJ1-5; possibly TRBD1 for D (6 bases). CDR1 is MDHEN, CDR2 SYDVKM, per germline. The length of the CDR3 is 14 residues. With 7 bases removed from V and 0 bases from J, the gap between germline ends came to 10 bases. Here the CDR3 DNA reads TGTGCCAGCACCGGGACACATAGCAATCAGCCCCAGCATTTT. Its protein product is CASTGTHSNQPQHF.

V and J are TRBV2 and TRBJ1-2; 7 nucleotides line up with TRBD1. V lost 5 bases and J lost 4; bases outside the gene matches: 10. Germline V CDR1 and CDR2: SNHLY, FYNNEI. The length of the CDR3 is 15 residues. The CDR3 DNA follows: TGTGCCAGCAGTAAGGGACAGAGAACGAGCTATGGCTACACCTTC. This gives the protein CASSKGQRTSYGYTF.

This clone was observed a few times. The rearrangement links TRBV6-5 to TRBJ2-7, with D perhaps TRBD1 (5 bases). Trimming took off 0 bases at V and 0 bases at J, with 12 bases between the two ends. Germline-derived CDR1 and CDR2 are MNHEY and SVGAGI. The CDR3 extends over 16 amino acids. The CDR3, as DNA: TGTGCCAGCAGTTACTCATTCAGGGCCAGCTCCTACGAGCAGTACTTC. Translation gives CASSYSFRASSYEQYF.

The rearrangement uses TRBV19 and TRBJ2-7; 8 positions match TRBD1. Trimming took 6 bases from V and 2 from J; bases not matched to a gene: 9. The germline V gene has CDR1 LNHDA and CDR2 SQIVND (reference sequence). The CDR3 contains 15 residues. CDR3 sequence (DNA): TGTGCCAGTAGCGCTGGACAGGGAGTAACCTACGAGCAGTACTTC. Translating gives CASSAGQGVTYEQYF.

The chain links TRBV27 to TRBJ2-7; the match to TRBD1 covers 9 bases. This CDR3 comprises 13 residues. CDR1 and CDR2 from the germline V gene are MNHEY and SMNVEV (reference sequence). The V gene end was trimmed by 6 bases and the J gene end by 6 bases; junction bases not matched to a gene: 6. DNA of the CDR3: TGTGCCAGCAGCCCGGGACAGGGCTTCGAGCAGTACTTC. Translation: CASSPGQGFEQYF.

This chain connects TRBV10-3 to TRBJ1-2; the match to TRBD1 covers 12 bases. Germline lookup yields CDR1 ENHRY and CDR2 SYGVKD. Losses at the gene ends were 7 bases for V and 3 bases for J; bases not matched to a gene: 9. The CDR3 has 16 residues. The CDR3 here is CAIMGQGATLDYGYTF. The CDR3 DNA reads TGTGCCATCATGGGACAGGGGGCGACCCTAGACTATGGCTACACCTTC.

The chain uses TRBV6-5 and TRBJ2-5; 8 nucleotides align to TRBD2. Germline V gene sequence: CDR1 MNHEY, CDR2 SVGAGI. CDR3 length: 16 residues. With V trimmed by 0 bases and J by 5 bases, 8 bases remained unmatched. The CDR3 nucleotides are TGTGCCAGCAGTTACTCGTCAACGGGGGGGCAGGAGACCCAGTACTTC. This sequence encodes CASSYSSTGGQETQYF.

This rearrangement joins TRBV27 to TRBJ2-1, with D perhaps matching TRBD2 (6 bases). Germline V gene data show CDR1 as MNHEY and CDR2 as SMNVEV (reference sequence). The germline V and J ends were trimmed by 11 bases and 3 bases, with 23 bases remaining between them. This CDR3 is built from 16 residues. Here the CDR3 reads CASRSGVAANYNEQFF. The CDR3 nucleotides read TGTGCCTCTCGCTCGGGGGTAGCGGCAAACTACAATGAGCAGTTCTTC.

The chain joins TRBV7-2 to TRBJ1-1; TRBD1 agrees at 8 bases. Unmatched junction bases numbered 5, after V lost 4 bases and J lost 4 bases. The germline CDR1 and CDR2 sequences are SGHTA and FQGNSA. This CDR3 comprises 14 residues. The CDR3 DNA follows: TGTGCCAGCAGCTATCAGGGGGCGGGCACTGAAGCTTTCTTT. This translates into CASSYQGAGTEAFF.

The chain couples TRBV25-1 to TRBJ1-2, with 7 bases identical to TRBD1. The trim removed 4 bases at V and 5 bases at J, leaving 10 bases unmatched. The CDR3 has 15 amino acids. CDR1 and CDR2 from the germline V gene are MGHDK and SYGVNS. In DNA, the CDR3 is TGTGCCAGCAGTGGGACAGGCTCCGGAGGGTATGGCTACACCTTC. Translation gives CASSGTGSGGYGYTF.

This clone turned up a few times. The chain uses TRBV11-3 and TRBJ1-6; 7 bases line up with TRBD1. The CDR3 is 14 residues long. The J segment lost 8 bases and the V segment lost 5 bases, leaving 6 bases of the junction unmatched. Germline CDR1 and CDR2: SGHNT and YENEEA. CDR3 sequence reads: CASSLRDSYSPLHF. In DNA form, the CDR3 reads TGTGCCAGCAGCCTTCGGGACAGCTATTCACCCCTCCACTTT.

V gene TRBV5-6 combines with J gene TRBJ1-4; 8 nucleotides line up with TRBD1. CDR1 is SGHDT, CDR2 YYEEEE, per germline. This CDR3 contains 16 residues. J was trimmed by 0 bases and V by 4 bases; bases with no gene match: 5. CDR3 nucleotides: TGTGCCAGCAGCGGGACAGGCGGTGCAACTAATGAAAAACTGTTTTTT. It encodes CASSGTGGATNEKLFF.

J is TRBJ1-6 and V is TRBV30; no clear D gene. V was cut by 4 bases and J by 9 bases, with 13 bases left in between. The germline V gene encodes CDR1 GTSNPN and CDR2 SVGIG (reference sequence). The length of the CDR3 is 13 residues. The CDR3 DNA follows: TGTGCCTGGAACAATTTAATTCGTTCACCCCTCCACTTT. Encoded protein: CAWNNLIRSPLHF. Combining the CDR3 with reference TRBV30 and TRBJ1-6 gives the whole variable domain SQTIHQWPATLVQPVGSPLSLECTVEGTSNPNLYWYRQAAGRGLQLLFYSVGIGQISSEVPQNLSASRPQDRQFILSSKKLLLSDSGFYLCAWNNLIRSPLHFGNGTRLTVT.

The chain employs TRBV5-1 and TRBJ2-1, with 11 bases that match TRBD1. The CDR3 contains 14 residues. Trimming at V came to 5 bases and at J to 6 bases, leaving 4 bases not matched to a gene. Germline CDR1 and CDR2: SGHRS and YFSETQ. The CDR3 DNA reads TGCGCCAGCAGTCGTGGGACAGGGGGCAATGAGCAGTTCTTC. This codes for CASSRGTGGNEQFF.

The CDR3 coding sequence is TGTGCCAGCAGTTACCAAACTAGCGGGAGTTGGTACGAGCAGTACTTC. It specifies CASSYQTSGSWYEQYF. V and J are TRBV6-5 and TRBJ2-7; the match to TRBD2 covers 11 bases. CDR1 and CDR2 from the germline V gene are MNHEY and SVGAGI. The CDR3 loop spans 16 amino acids. J was trimmed by 4 bases and V by 2 bases; bases with no gene match: 7.

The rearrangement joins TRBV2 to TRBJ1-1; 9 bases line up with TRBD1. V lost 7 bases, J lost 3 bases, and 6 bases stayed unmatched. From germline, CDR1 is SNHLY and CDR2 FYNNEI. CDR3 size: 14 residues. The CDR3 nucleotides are TGTGCCAGCACCCTGCGGACAGGGGACACTGAAGCTTTCTTT. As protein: CASTLRTGDTEAFF.

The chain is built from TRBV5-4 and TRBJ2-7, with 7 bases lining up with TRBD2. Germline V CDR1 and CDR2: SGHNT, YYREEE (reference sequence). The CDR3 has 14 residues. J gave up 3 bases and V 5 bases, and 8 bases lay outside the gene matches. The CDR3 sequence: CASRFGEGRYEQYF. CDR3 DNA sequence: TGTGCCAGCAGATTTGGGGAGGGTCGCTACGAGCAGTACTTC.

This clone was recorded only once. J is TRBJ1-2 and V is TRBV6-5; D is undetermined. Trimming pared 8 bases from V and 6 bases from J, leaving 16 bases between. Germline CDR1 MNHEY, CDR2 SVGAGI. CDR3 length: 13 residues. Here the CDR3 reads CASGLHTPHGYTF. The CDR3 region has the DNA TGTGCCAGCGGGCTACATACTCCGCATGGCTACACCTTC.

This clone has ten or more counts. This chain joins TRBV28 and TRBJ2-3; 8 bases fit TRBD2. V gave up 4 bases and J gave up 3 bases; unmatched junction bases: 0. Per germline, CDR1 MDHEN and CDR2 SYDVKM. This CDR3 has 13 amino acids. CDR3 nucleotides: TGTGCCAGCAGTTCGGGGGGGACAGATACGCAGTATTTT. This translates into CASSSGGTDTQYF.

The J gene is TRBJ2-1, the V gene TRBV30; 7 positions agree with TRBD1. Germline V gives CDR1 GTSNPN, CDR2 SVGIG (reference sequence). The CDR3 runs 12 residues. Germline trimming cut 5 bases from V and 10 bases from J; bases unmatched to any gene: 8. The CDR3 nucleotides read TGTGCCTGGGGGCAACAGGGGCTGGAGCAGTTCTTC. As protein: CAWGQQGLEQFF.

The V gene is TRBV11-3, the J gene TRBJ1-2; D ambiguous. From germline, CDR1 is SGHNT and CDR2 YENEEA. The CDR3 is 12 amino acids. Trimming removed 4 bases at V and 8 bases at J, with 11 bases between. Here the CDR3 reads CASSSTSYGYTF. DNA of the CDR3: TGTGCCAGCAGCTCCACATCATACGGCTACACCTTC.

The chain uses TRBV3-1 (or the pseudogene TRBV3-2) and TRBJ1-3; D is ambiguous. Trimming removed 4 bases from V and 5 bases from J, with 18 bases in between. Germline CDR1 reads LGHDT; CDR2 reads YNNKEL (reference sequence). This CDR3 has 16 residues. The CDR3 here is CASSLHRSSTRNTIYF. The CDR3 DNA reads TGTGCCAGCAGCCTCCACCGGAGTTCAACCCGAAACACCATATATTTT.

The CDR3 loop reads CASSSLYQETQYF. The CDR3 region has the DNA TGCGCCAGCAGCTCCCTGTACCAAGAGACCCAGTACTTC. The chain joins TRBV5-1 to TRBJ2-5; D remains unclear. Germline CDR1 is SGHRS and CDR2 is YFSETQ. This CDR3 is built from 13 residues. Trimming stripped 3 bases from V and 0 bases from J, with 6 bases between. Full variable domain (missing parts from reference TRBV5-1 and TRBJ2-5): KAGVTQTPRYLIKTRGQQVTLSCSPISGHRSVSWYQQTPGQGLQFLFEYFSETQRNKGNFPGRFSGRQFSNSRSEMNVSTLELGDSALYLCASSSLYQETQYFGPGTRLLVL.

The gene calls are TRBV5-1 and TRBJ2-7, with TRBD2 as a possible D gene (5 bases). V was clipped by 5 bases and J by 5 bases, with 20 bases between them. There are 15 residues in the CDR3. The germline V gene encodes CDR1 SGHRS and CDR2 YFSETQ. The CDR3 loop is CASRSIGTAADEQYF. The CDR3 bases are TGCGCCAGCAGATCAATCGGTACAGCGGCCGACGAGCAGTACTTC.

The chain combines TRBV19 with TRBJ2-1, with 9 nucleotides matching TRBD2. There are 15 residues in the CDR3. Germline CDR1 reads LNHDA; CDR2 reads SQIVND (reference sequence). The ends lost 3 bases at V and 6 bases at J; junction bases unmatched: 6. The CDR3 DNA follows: TGTGCCAGTAGTATTGGAGCGGGAGGCGGCAATGAGCAGTTCTTC. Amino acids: CASSIGAGGGNEQFF. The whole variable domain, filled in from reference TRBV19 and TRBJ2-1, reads DGGITQSPKYLFRKEGQNVTLSCEQNLNHDAMYWYRQDPGQGLRLIYYSQIVNDFQKGDIAEGYSVSREKKESFPLTVTSAQKNPTAFYLCASSIGAGGGNEQFFGPGTRLTVL.

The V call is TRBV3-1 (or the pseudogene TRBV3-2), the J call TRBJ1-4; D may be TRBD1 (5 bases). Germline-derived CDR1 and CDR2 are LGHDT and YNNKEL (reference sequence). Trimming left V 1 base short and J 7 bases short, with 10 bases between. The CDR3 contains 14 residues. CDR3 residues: CASSQAGIGEKLFF. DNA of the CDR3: TGTGCCAGCAGCCAAGCAGGGATAGGTGAAAAACTGTTTTTT.

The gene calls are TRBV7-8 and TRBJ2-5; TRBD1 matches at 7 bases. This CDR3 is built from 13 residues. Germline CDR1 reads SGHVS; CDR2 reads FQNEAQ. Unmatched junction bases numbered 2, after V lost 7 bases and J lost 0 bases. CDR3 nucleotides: TGTGCCAGCATCGGGACAGACCAAGAGACCCAGTACTTC. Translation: CASIGTDQETQYF.

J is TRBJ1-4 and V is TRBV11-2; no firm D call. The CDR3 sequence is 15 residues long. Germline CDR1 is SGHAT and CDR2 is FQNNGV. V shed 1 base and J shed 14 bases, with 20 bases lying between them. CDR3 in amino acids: CASSLVPSDTIELFF. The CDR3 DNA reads TGTGCCAGCAGCTTAGTCCCGAGTGACACGATAGAGCTGTTTTTT.

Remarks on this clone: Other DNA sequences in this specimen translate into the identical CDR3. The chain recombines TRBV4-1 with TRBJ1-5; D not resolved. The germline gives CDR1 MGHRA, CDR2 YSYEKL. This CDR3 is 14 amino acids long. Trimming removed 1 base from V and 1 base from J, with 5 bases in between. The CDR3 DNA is TGCGCCAGCAGCCAAGCAGGAAGCAATCAGCCCCAGCATTTT. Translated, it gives CASSQAGSNQPQHF.